The 14 T cell receptor beta chains in this list originate from one sample, sequenced in a study of OX40 agonist ivuxolimab in advanced cancers. This table comes from immunoSEQ multiplex PCR, and its TCRdb copy is limited to in-frame clones, with some not included. Among 80,000 to 100,000 clones listed, about 85% were seen once. The sequencing used CD4+ or CD8+ T cells sorted from blood, collected in a trial of the OX40 agonist ivuxolimab. The receptors derive from an adult with an advanced solid tumor such as melanoma, head and neck, liver or kidney cancer.

The rearrangement links TRBV7-8 to TRBJ2-6; 10 bases match TRBD2. The V and J ends lost 1 base and 0 bases, in that order; junction bases with no gene match: 12. Germline V gene lookup returns CDR1 SGHVS and CDR2 FQNEAQ. The length of the CDR3 is 21 residues. The CDR3: CASSLVRILAGVVSGANVLTF. In DNA, the CDR3 is TGTGCCAGCAGCTTAGTTCGGATTCTAGCGGGAGTTGTCTCTGGGGCCAACGTCCTGACTTTC.

This clone was counted between two and nine times. The V gene is TRBV5-1, the J gene TRBJ1-4, with 9 nucleotides matching TRBD1. Trimming took 5 bases from V and 7 from J; bases not matched to a gene: 12. This CDR3 contains 16 residues. CDR1 is SGHRS and CDR2 is YFSETQ in the germline V gene. CDR3 loop: CASREGTGMDTEKLFF. In DNA form, the CDR3 reads TGCGCCAGCAGGGAGGGGACAGGGATGGACACTGAAAAACTGTTTTTT.

The chain carries TRBV2 and TRBJ2-6; the match to TRBD2 covers 7 bases. Germline assignment: CDR1 SNHLY and CDR2 FYNNEI. This CDR3 comprises 15 residues. V dropped 9 bases and J dropped 5; count of bases not matched to a gene: 10. The CDR3 DNA is TGTGCCAGTGGGGGGGAAAACCCCCGGGCCAACGTCCTGACTTTC. Translated, it gives CASGGENPRANVLTF.

J is TRBJ1-5 and V is TRBV23-1, with 7 bases fitting TRBD1. TRBV23-1 is filed as an ORF, its function uncertain. The CDR3 spans 16 residues. J gave up 7 bases and V 7 bases, and 16 bases lay outside the gene matches. CDR3 sequence: CASTWGYYTGVQPQHF. In DNA form, the CDR3 reads TGCGCCAGCACATGGGGCTACTATACAGGGGTCCAGCCCCAGCATTTT.

This chain joins TRBV6-6 and TRBJ2-3, with no clear D. Germline lookup yields CDR1 MNHNY and CDR2 SVGAGI (reference sequence). V lost 8 bases and J 3 bases, leaving 18 bases between the germline ends. The CDR3 has 15 residues. The CDR3 loop is CASGHRIADTDTQYF. The CDR3 coding sequence is TGTGCCAGCGGGCACCGAATCGCGGATACAGATACGCAGTATTTT.

The chain recombines TRBV5-1 with TRBJ2-5; 7 nucleotides match TRBD1. The junction had 13 bases not matched to a gene; V was cut back by 6 bases and J by 2 bases. The CDR3 covers 16 residues. Germline V CDR1 and CDR2: SGHRS, YFSETQ. CDR3 coding DNA: TGCGCCAGCACCCTAGGGTTACAGGGGCGGCAAGAGACCCAGTACTTC. Translating it yields CASTLGLQGRQETQYF. Full variable domain (missing parts from reference TRBV5-1 and TRBJ2-5): KAGVTQTPRYLIKTRGQQVTLSCSPISGHRSVSWYQQTPGQGLQFLFEYFSETQRNKGNFPGRFSGRQFSNSRSEMNVSTLELGDSALYLCASTLGLQGRQETQYFGPGTRLLVL.

This chain links TRBV30 with TRBJ1-1, with D possibly being TRBD1 (5 bases). This CDR3 comprises 13 residues. Trimming removed 0 bases from V and 3 bases from J, with 8 bases in between. Germline values: CDR1 GTSNPN, CDR2 SVGIG (reference sequence). Here the CDR3 reads CAWSVQVDTEAFF. CDR3 DNA sequence: TGTGCCTGGAGTGTACAGGTGGACACTGAAGCTTTCTTT.

V usage is TRBV5-1 and J usage is TRBJ2-6; D remains ambiguous. The CDR3 has 15 residues. Germline assignment: CDR1 SGHRS and CDR2 YFSETQ. V lost 1 base to trimming and J lost 0 bases, with 5 bases between them. The CDR3 loop is CASSLTASGANVLTF. The CDR3 DNA reads as TGCGCCAGCAGCTTGACAGCCTCTGGGGCCAACGTCCTGACTTTC.

The chain links TRBV30 to TRBJ1-3; D gene uncertain. Trimming took off 4 bases at V and 4 bases at J, with 8 bases between the two ends. The CDR3 extends over 12 amino acids. Per germline, CDR1 GTSNPN and CDR2 SVGIG (reference sequence). The CDR3 nucleotides read TGTGCCTGGAAAAAAGGAGGAAACACCATATATTTT. It specifies CAWKKGGNTIYF.

The V and J genes are TRBV18 and TRBJ2-2; 14 bases match TRBD2. This CDR3 is 18 amino acids long. From germline, CDR1 is KGHSH and CDR2 LQKENI. V shed 3 bases, J shed 2 bases, and the junction held 5 bases outside the gene matches. As DNA, the CDR3 is TGTGCCAGCTCACCGAGACTAGCGGGAGGGCAAAACACCGGGGAGCTGTTTTTT. This sequence encodes CASSPRLAGGQNTGELFF. Drawing the rest from reference TRBV18 and TRBJ2-2, the complete variable domain is NAGVMQNPRHLVRRRGQEARLRCSPMKGHSHVYWYRQLPEEGLKFMVYLQKENIIDESGMPKERFSAEFPKEGPSILRIQQVVRGDSAAYFCASSPRLAGGQNTGELFFGEGSRLTVL.

The rearrangement joins TRBV28 to TRBJ1-1, with no clear D. V was shortened by 2 bases and J by 4 bases, with 11 bases between the two germline ends. Germline V gives CDR1 MDHEN, CDR2 SYDVKM. The CDR3 length is 14 residues. CDR3 protein: CASSLPGMATEAFF. The DNA of the CDR3 is TGTGCCAGCAGTTTACCCGGGATGGCCACTGAAGCTTTCTTT.

The CDR3 spells CASSRGQIQETQYF. Here the CDR3 DNA reads TGTGCCAGCAGCCGCGGACAGATCCAAGAGACCCAGTACTTC. The chain joins TRBV5-4 to TRBJ2-5; possibly TRBD1 for D (6 bases). CDR3 length: 14 amino acids. V was cut by 4 bases and J by 1 base, with 11 bases left in between. CDR1 and CDR2 (germline): SGHNT, YYREEE (reference sequence).

The chain couples TRBV28 to TRBJ2-7; 9 bases are a match to TRBD1. Looked up from germline, CDR1 is MDHEN and CDR2 is SYDVKM. There are 19 residues in the CDR3. V lost 4 bases, J lost 0 bases, and 16 bases stayed unmatched. The CDR3 sequence is CASSSPGTGQIGYSYEQYV. CDR3 bases: TGTGCCAGCAGTTCACCAGGGACAGGGCAAATTGGCTACTCCTACGAGCAGTACGTC.

The genes are TRBV6-1 and TRBJ1-3, with a tentative D call TRBD1 (6 bases). Germline V CDR1 and CDR2: MNHNS, SASEGT. The CDR3 runs to 15 residues. The V end was cut by 8 bases, the J end by 0 bases, with 14 bases between. DNA for the CDR3: TGTGCCAGCGGAAGGGGGGTCGGCTCTGGAAACACCATATATTTT. Its protein is CASGRGVGSGNTIYF.